The entry below gives a single T cell receptor (beta chain) sequence along with its context. Its antigen is as yet unknown. Treatment in this sample: oral pan-JAK inhibitor, 5-10 mg twice daily. Germline V CDR1 and CDR2: SQVTM, ANQGSEA. The length of the CDR3 is 13 residues. Trimming cost V 7 bases and J 0 bases, with 13 bases left between them. This record comes from a study of CD8+ T cells in alopecia areata. Broader study findings: Persistence in scalp and blood during tofacitinib was observed for many expanded lesional clones.

Reverse transcribed after extraction, RNA yielded cDNA as the sequencing template. The data were produced by immunoSEQ multiplex PCR, yet TCRdb's version contains in-frame clones alone and is incomplete. The sample lists over 100,000 clones, about three fifths occurring once. This TCR came from a human donor with alopecia areata. The material was CD8+ T cells sorted from blood, obtained at week 24, from a patient treated with tofacitinib. This chain joins TRBV29-1 and TRBJ2-7, with a weak D call TRBD2 (6 bases). This CDR3 reads CSASGVPSYEQYF. The CDR3 DNA reads as TGCAGCGCGTCGGGGGTTCCCTCCTACGAGCAGTACTTC.